What follows is one TCR beta chain and its context. Its specific antigen is unknown. No per-base quality is available; no much larger clone lies one base away. Between the V and J ends, shortened by 5 bases and 6 bases respectively, the junction contains 14 bases. The germline V gene sets CDR1 to SGHTA and CDR2 to FQGTGA. The cysteine opens and the phenylalanine closes a CDR3 of 13 amino acids. This entry keeps only the CDR3 DNA: 39 bases, framed from base 1. The data stem from a study of long-term antiretroviral therapy in people with HIV (dated by TCRdb to 2021 to 2024). Describing the broader study: The earliest samples were collected roughly a decade before the 2015 WHO recommendation for immediate ART, at a time when ART was usually postponed until CD4 counts fell. No cross-contamination during QIAcube processing was seen in test extractions of a monoclonal T-cell line run alongside 30 to 35 polyclonal samples. Eleven of the 30 participants with HIV were female. A retrospective serial study tested whether changes in peripheral blood TRB repertoire composition and diversity were associated with ART initiation and durable HIV suppression. The cohort contributed over 150 cryopreserved PBMC samples from 30 to 35 adults with confirmed HIV infection, collected serially over a mean of approximately six years (range 1-12).

The immunoSEQ hsTCRB v3.0 assay was used at survey level resolution to sequence the TRB variable region. A depth of roughly 35,000-55,000 T-cell genomes per sample was targeted for TRB sequencing. An Illumina MiSeq with a v3 150-cycle kit was used to sequence the pooled TRB libraries. In the source study's methods: Repertoire analysis ran in R within a reproducible Nextflow workflow covering QC, data transformation and analysis. LymphoSeq2, an R package for exploring AIRR-Seq data, was used to implement the custom analyses. After excluding a few samples that yielded fewer than 5000 total TRB sequences, some 190 HIV repertoires remained for analysis. Among the roughly 190 retained HIV repertoires, 55 to 65 were collected before ART initiation and roughly 130 were collected after ART initiation. Repertoires were downsampled to 5000 TRB nucleotide sequences, and summary statistics were averaged over 100 downsampling iterations. Only TRB sequences with CDR3 regions of at least seven amino acids were retained for analysis. Diversity was measured with a Shannon entropy-derived clonality score and the Gini coefficient. In the repertoire networks, any two of the top 5000 CDR3 amino acid sequences were linked whenever the two sequences differed by an edit distance of one. Antigen specificity groups and MHC restriction were predicted for TRB CDR3 amino acid sequences with GLIPH2. Known CMV, EBV, HIV or tissue antigen associations were flagged by matching CDR3 amino acid sequences against VDJdb and McPAS-TCR. Pre-ART, post-ART and control groups were compared with Wilcoxon signed-rank tests and Holm-Bonferroni correction. TCRdb mirrors the immuneACCESS table, restricted to in-frame sequences. Some clones are absent from its copies; in checked studies, under half trace to an unresolved V gene, and the reason for the others is unknown. That table is the source of V, J and clone size, and D and trimming were worked out from the DNA. A total of approximately 29,000 clones appear in this sample, over 75% of them only once. The ten largest clones add up to around a tenth of the sample.

To be included, a participant needed at least one PBMC sample from before ART initiation plus at least two post-ART samples. Treatment was received in the United States of America by all participants with HIV. Before DNA extraction, cryopreserved samples of 1-10 million PBMC were thawed and washed. At the time of the earliest PBMC sample, participants with HIV were aged between about 23 and 54 years. PBMC samples from each participant spanned 1-4 timepoints before ART initiation and 2-8 timepoints after ART initiation, with a median of 7 samples. For every participant, serial HIV viral load, CD4+ T-cell count, ART history and demographic data were obtained. Using a Qiagen kit on a QIAcube, genomic DNA was extracted from unsorted PBMC, with samples processed in batches of 12. On the study overall, not on this receptor specifically: Because pre-ART samples had limited cell numbers, unsorted PBMC were profiled rather than sorted CD4+ and CD8+ T cells. Since PBMC availability was limited, sequencing covered only the TCR beta chain, with no alpha chain pairing. Compared with controls, HIV repertoires had narrower CDR3 length ranges, and the network structure pointed to an antigen-experienced repertoire that shifted only slightly toward naive after ART. Expanded TRB clones identified before ART initiation dominated the repertoire across all time points, though the dominance fluctuated and decreased in many PLHIV after ART. Inferences about post-ART repertoire changes were limited because no data were available on ART adherence, viral resistance or therapy changes. Starting ART was linked to a significant rise in TRB diversity, yet even after long-term ART the diversity remained significantly lower than in transplant donor controls. The samples span the years 2004 to 2017, and the ART regimens used at that time may not be as effective as current regimens.

The rearrangement joined TRBV7-3 to TRBJ2-7; the best D guess is TRBD2, with 5 bases matching. The TCR comes from a man between 18 and 29 years old with HIV. The sequencing used unsorted PBMCs, collected 1.5 years before starting antiretroviral therapy. The nucleotides are TGTGCCAGCAGCCTCTTTGGGGAGTCCGAGCAGTACTTC. It translates to CASSLFGESEQYF.